These 2 T cell receptor beta chains were sequenced from one sample in a study of blood T cell repertoires in COVID-19. Repertoires were generated with immunoSEQ multiplex PCR, while TCRdb's copy carries only in-frame clones and drops some. The profile shows 200,000 to 250,000 clones, more than 75% of them singletons. The source material was peripheral blood. The receptor source for this set is a man between 60 and 75 years old with acute or convalescent COVID-19.

V usage is TRBV6-1 and J usage is TRBJ2-7, with 7 bases that match TRBD1. The ends lost 2 bases at V and 6 bases at J; junction bases unmatched: 10. The CDR3 contains 15 residues. Looked up from germline, CDR1 is MNHNS and CDR2 is SASEGT. CDR3 loop: CASSEPRTGRAEQYF. The CDR3 DNA sequence: TGTGCCAGCAGTGAACCTCGGACAGGCAGGGCCGAGCAGTACTTC.

The rearrangement joins TRBV28 to TRBJ2-7; perhaps TRBD1 as D (6 bases). The CDR3 contains 12 residues. Germline V gene lookup returns CDR1 MDHEN and CDR2 SYDVKM. Trimming pared 8 bases from V and 2 bases from J, leaving 10 bases between. The CDR3 nucleotides are TGTGCCAGCCACAGGGACCCCTACGAGCAGTACTTC. Translating it yields CASHRDPYEQYF.